These T cell receptor beta chains were read from a single sample in a study of response to subunit inactivated influenza vaccine. TCRdb analysed the RT-PCR reads with MiXCR anew, one entry per CDR3 protein. The table records over 400,000 distinct CDR3 sequences, about a tenth of them present only once. The starting material was PBMCs from blood, obtained 35 to 45 days after vaccination. These receptors came from a man aged 50 to 59 who received an inactivated influenza vaccine. CDR3s include the opening cysteine and the closing phenylalanine or tryptophan. The D gene is left open where the match is weak. Rows give clone size only sometimes, using once, few, many, or a class for an expanded clone.

CDR3: CASSPDRVPYEQYF; DNA: TGTGCCAGCAGTCCAGACAGGGTTCCCTACGAGCAGTACTTC; D: TRBD1; size: .; V: TRBV6-1; J: TRBJ2-7
CDR3: CASSLGTSGRIGELFF; DNA: TGCGCCAGCAGCTTGGGGACTAGCGGGAGAATCGGGGAGCTGTTTTTT; D: TRBD2; size: few; V: TRBV5-1; J: TRBJ2-2
CDR3: CASSFGRSSYNSPLHF; DNA: TGTGCCAGCAGTTTTGGCAGGAGCTCCTATAATTCACCCCTCCACTTT; D: .; size: .; V: TRBV6-2/TRBV6-3; J: TRBJ1-6
CDR3: CASVSGQSTDTQYF; DNA: TGTGCCAGCGTCTCCGGACAGTCCACAGATACGCAGTATTTT; D: .; size: .; V: TRBV9; J: TRBJ2-3
CDR3: CASSESSGQETQYF; DNA: TGCGCCAGCAGTGAGTCATCAGGTCAAGAGACCCAGTACTTC; D: .; size: .; V: TRBV10-1; J: TRBJ2-5
CDR3: CASSETSSTDTQYF; DNA: TGCGCCAGCAGCGAGACAAGTAGCACAGATACGCAGTATTTT; D: .; size: few; V: TRBV5-1; J: TRBJ2-3
CDR3: CSARRGLAASYEQYF; DNA: TGCAGTGCTAGAAGGGGACTAGCGGCCTCCTACGAGCAGTACTTC; D: TRBD2; size: few; V: TRBV20-1; J: TRBJ2-7
CDR3: CASSERGGRFGELFF; DNA: TGTGCCAGCAGCGAGCGGGGGGGCCGATTCGGGGAGCTGTTTTTT; D: TRBD2; size: .; V: TRBV7-8; J: TRBJ2-2
CDR3: CSVRLPGGWLDEQFF; DNA: TGCAGCGTACGACTCCCGGGGGGATGGTTAGATGAGCAGTTCTTC; D: TRBD2; size: many; V: TRBV29-1; J: TRBJ2-1
CDR3: CASSFGGFMNTEAFF; DNA: TGCGCCAGCAGCTTCGGGGGGTTTATGAACACTGAAGCTTTCTTT; D: .; size: .; V: TRBV5-1; J: TRBJ1-1
CDR3: CSARTRDDSYEQYF; DNA: TGCAGTGCTCGCACCAGGGACGACTCCTACGAGCAGTACTTC; D: .; size: once; V: TRBV20-1; J: TRBJ2-7
CDR3: CASSRGLGTSYEQYF; DNA: TGTGCCAGCTCACGAGGTCTCGGCACATCCTACGAGCAGTACTTC; D: .; size: .; V: TRBV18; J: TRBJ2-7
CDR3: CASSSPGRSYQETQYF; DNA: TGTGCCAGCAGTTCCCCGGGACGCTCGTACCAAGAGACCCAGTACTTC; D: .; size: .; V: TRBV28; J: TRBJ2-5
CDR3: CASSGHRGTGELFF; DNA: TGTGCCAGCAGTGGACACAGGGGGACCGGGGAGCTGTTTTTT; D: TRBD1; size: many; V: TRBV12-3/TRBV12-4; J: TRBJ2-2
CDR3: CASREGGRNNEQFF; DNA: TGTGCCAGCCGTGAGGGAGGGCGTAACAATGAGCAGTTCTTC; D: TRBD2; size: many; V: TRBV12-3/TRBV12-4; J: TRBJ2-1
CDR3: CASSPDTNTEAFF; DNA: TGCGCCAGCAGCCCGGACACGAACACTGAAGCTTTCTTT; D: .; size: many; V: TRBV5-1; J: TRBJ1-1
CDR3: CASSSPAILNTEAFF; DNA: TGTGCCAGCAGTTCCCCAGCGATCCTGAACACTGAAGCTTTCTTT; D: .; size: .; V: TRBV12-3/TRBV12-4; J: TRBJ1-1
CDR3: CSARGGSNTGELFF; DNA: TGCAGTGCTAGAGGGGGGTCGAACACCGGGGAGCTGTTTTTT; D: .; size: .; V: TRBV20-1; J: TRBJ2-2
CDR3: CASSYSLTEQFF; DNA: TGTGCCAGCAGTTACTCGTTAACTGAGCAGTTCTTC; D: .; size: .; V: TRBV6-5; J: TRBJ2-1
CDR3: CATSIKETQYF; DNA: TGTGCCACCAGCATAAAAGAGACCCAGTACTTC; D: .; size: few; V: TRBV15; J: TRBJ2-5
CDR3: CASGLVVGPNYNEQFF; DNA: TGTGCTAGTGGTTTGGTAGTGGGACCCAACTACAATGAGCAGTTCTTC; D: .; size: .; V: TRBV12-5; J: TRBJ2-1
CDR3: CSARMGAPEQFF; DNA: TGCAGTGCTCGGATGGGGGCTCCTGAGCAGTTCTTC; D: .; size: few; V: TRBV20-1; J: TRBJ2-1
CDR3: CASSLQVGVYEQYF; DNA: TGTGCCAGCAGCTTACAGGTGGGAGTCTACGAGCAGTACTTC; D: .; size: few; V: TRBV7-6; J: TRBJ2-7
CDR3: CASSQEQGRGVNTIYF; DNA: TGTGCCAGCAGCCAAGAACAGGGGAGGGGTGTGAACACCATATATTTT; D: TRBD1; size: many; V: TRBV4-2; J: TRBJ1-3
CDR3: CSAREGQGNEQYF; DNA: TGCAGTGCTAGGGAGGGACAGGGAAACGAGCAGTACTTC; D: TRBD1; size: .; V: TRBV20-1; J: TRBJ2-7
CDR3: CASSQAGVGYNEQFF; DNA: TGCGCCAGCAGCCAAGCAGGAGTGGGCTACAATGAGCAGTTCTTC; D: .; size: many; V: TRBV4-3; J: TRBJ2-1
CDR3: CASSEGQGLETQYF; DNA: TGTGCCAGCAGTGAAGGACAGGGGTTGGAGACCCAGTACTTC; D: TRBD1; size: .; V: TRBV25-1; J: TRBJ2-5
CDR3: CASSQETGAIQETQYF; DNA: TGTGCCAGCAGCCAAGAGACGGGGGCGATCCAAGAGACCCAGTACTTC; D: .; size: .; V: TRBV4-2; J: TRBJ2-5
CDR3: CSASDRPRGQETQYF; DNA: TGCAGTGCCAGTGACAGGCCGCGCGGGCAAGAGACCCAGTACTTC; D: .; size: .; V: TRBV20-1; J: TRBJ2-5
CDR3: CSAPSGSNYGYTF; DNA: TGCAGTGCCCCCTCAGGGAGCAACTATGGCTACACCTTC; D: .; size: .; V: TRBV20-1; J: TRBJ1-2
CDR3: CATSIQQGYSYNEQFF; DNA: TGTGCCACCAGCATACAACAGGGTTACTCCTACAATGAGCAGTTCTTC; D: .; size: many; V: TRBV15; J: TRBJ2-1
CDR3: CASKARVNDEQYF; DNA: TGTGCCAGCAAGGCCCGGGTTAACGACGAGCAGTACTTC; D: .; size: .; V: TRBV12-3/TRBV12-4; J: TRBJ2-7
CDR3: CASRTLREQFF; DNA: TGTGCCAGCCGCACACTCCGTGAGCAGTTCTTC; D: .; size: many; V: TRBV12-3/TRBV12-4; J: TRBJ2-1
CDR3: CASSPNHKNIQYF; DNA: TGTGCCAGCAGCCCCAACCACAAAAACATTCAGTACTTC; D: .; size: .; V: TRBV6-2/TRBV6-3; J: TRBJ2-4
CDR3: CASSLVESSYEQYF; DNA: TGCGCCAGCAGCTTGGTGGAAAGCTCCTACGAGCAGTACTTC; D: .; size: many; V: TRBV5-1; J: TRBJ2-7
CDR3: CSVGTPNQPQHF; DNA: TGCAGTGTTGGGACACCTAATCAGCCCCAGCATTTT; D: .; size: many; V: TRBV20-1; J: TRBJ1-5
CDR3: CASSPLEGRGSSYEQYF; DNA: TGTGCCAGCAGTCCCCTCGAGGGGCGGGGGAGCTCCTACGAGCAGTACTTC; D: TRBD2; size: .; V: TRBV28; J: TRBJ2-7
CDR3: CASSVAEDRDTQYF; DNA: TGTGCCAGCAGCGTAGCTGAAGACAGAGATACGCAGTATTTT; D: .; size: .; V: TRBV9; J: TRBJ2-3
CDR3: CASRPTSGSIYEQYF; DNA: TGTGCCAGCAGACCGACTAGCGGGAGTATCTACGAGCAGTACTTC; D: TRBD2; size: many; V: TRBV6-2/TRBV6-3; J: TRBJ2-7
CDR3: CASSLSGYNEQFF; DNA: TGTGCCAGCAGCTTAAGCGGCTACAATGAGCAGTTCTTC; D: .; size: many; V: TRBV7-6; J: TRBJ2-1
CDR3: CSAPLIVRRDSYEQYF; DNA: TGCAGTGCTCCTCTAATTGTTCGGCGGGACTCCTACGAGCAGTACTTC; D: .; size: .; V: TRBV20-1; J: TRBJ2-7
CDR3: CASSWTSGRGGETQYF; DNA: TGCGCCAGCAGCTGGACTAGCGGGAGAGGAGGGGAGACCCAGTACTTC; D: TRBD2; size: many; V: TRBV5-1; J: TRBJ2-5
CDR3: CASCSRYSNQPQHF; DNA: TGTGCCAGCTGTTCGCGATATAGCAATCAGCCCCAGCATTTT; D: .; size: few; V: TRBV6-2/TRBV6-3; J: TRBJ1-5
CDR3: CATSLTGINEQFF; DNA: TGTGCCACCAGCCTGACAGGGATCAATGAGCAGTTCTTC; D: TRBD1; size: .; V: TRBV24-1; J: TRBJ2-1
CDR3: CASSPRLANGELFF; DNA: TGTGCCAGCAGCCCCCGACTAGCGAACGGGGAGCTGTTTTTT; D: TRBD2; size: .; V: TRBV5-6; J: TRBJ2-2
CDR3: CSARRVTDTQYF; DNA: TGCAGTGCTAGGAGGGTCACAGATACGCAGTATTTT; D: .; size: .; V: TRBV20-1; J: TRBJ2-3
CDR3: CSFSGTSENEQFF; DNA: TGCAGTTTCTCGGGGACTAGTGAAAATGAGCAGTTCTTC; D: TRBD2; size: .; V: TRBV20-1; J: TRBJ2-1
CDR3: CAISESMQGSYNEQFF; DNA: TGTGCCATCAGTGAGTCGATGCAGGGCTCCTACAATGAGCAGTTCTTC; D: .; size: few; V: TRBV10-3; J: TRBJ2-1
CDR3: CASSTSGLTSTDTQYF; DNA: TGTGCCAGCAGCACCTCGGGACTGACTAGCACAGATACGCAGTATTTT; D: .; size: many; V: TRBV6-5; J: TRBJ2-3
CDR3: CASSPLQAGYGYTF; DNA: TGTGCCAGCAGTCCTTTGCAGGCGGGCTATGGCTACACCTTC; D: .; size: many; V: TRBV12-3/TRBV12-4; J: TRBJ1-2
CDR3: CSTDRGGYGYTF; DNA: TGCAGCACTGACAGGGGAGGCTATGGCTACACCTTC; D: TRBD1; size: .; V: TRBV29-1; J: TRBJ1-2
CDR3: CASGNTGELFF; DNA: TGTGCCAGCGGGAACACCGGGGAGCTGTTTTTT; D: .; size: many; V: TRBV6-2/TRBV6-3; J: TRBJ2-2
CDR3: CASSPWVRNTGELFF; DNA: TGTGCCAGCAGTCCCTGGGTTAGGAACACCGGGGAGCTGTTTTTT; D: .; size: .; V: TRBV11-2; J: TRBJ2-2
CDR3: CASSQTPSYNEQFF; DNA: TGCGCCAGCAGTCAGACCCCCTCCTACAATGAGCAGTTCTTC; D: .; size: many; V: TRBV10-2; J: TRBJ2-1
CDR3: CASSGRTGSNTGELFF; DNA: TGTGCCAGCAGCGGAAGGACAGGGTCGAACACCGGGGAGCTGTTTTTT; D: TRBD1; size: .; V: TRBV4-2; J: TRBJ2-2
CDR3: CASSLAARESRETQYF; DNA: TGTGCCAGCAGCTTGGCCGCACGGGAGTCCCGTGAGACCCAGTACTTC; D: .; size: few; V: TRBV5-6; J: TRBJ2-5
CDR3: CASSPWRQGVNTEAFF; DNA: TGTGCCAGCAGCCCCTGGCGGCAGGGGGTGAATACTGAAGCTTTCTTT; D: TRBD1; size: few; V: TRBV11-2; J: TRBJ1-1
CDR3: CSARQGARNQPQHF; DNA: TGCAGTGCTAGACAGGGGGCTCGCAATCAGCCCCAGCATTTT; D: TRBD1; size: .; V: TRBV20-1; J: TRBJ1-5